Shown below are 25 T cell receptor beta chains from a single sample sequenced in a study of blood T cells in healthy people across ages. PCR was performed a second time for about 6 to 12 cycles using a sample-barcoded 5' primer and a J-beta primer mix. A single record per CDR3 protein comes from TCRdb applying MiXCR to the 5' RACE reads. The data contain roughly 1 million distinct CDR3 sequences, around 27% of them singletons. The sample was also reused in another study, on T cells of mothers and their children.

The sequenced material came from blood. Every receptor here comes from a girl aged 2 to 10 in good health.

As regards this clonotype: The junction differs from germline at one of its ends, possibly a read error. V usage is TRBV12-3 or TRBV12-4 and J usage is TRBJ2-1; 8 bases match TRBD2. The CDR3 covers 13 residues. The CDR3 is CGSSGGGFSEQFF. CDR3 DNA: TGTGGCAGCAGCGGCGGGGGGTTTAGTGAGCAGTTCTTC.

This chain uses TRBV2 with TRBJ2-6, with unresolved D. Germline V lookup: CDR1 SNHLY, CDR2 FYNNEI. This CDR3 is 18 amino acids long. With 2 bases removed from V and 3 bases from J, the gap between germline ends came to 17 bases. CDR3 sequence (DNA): TGTGCCAGCAGTGAAATGAACCCTTTCAGTTATGGGGCCAACGTCCTGACTTTC. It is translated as CASSEMNPFSYGANVLTF.

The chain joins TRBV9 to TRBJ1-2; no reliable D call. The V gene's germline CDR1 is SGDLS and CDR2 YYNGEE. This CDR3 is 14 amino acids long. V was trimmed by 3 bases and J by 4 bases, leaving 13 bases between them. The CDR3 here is CASSGGNQFYGYTF. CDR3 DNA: TGTGCCAGCAGCGGAGGAAACCAGTTCTATGGCTACACCTTC.

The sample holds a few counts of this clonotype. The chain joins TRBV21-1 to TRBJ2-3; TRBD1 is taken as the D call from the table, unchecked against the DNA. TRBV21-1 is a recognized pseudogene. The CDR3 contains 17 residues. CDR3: CASSTPLRDRGTDTQYF. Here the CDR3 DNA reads TGTGCCAGCAGCACTCCTCTCCGGGACAGGGGAACAGATACGCAGTATTTT.

CDR3 bases: TGTGCCAGCAGCATCATAGGGGGGGGTTCCCCACCCGGGGAGACCCAGTACTTC. Protein product: CASSIIGGGSPPGETQYF. This chain connects TRBV28 to TRBJ2-5; tentatively, D is TRBD2 (7 bases). Germline-derived CDR1 and CDR2 are MDHEN and SYDVKM. Trimming cost V 6 bases and J 5 bases, with 28 bases left between them. The CDR3 consists of 18 residues.

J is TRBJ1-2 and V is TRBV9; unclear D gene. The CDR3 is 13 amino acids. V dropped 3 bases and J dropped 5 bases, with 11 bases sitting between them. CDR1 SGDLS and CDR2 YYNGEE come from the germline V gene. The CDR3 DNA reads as TGTGCCAGCAGCGCCTCAGGATTTTATGGCTACACCTTC. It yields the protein CASSASGFYGYTF.

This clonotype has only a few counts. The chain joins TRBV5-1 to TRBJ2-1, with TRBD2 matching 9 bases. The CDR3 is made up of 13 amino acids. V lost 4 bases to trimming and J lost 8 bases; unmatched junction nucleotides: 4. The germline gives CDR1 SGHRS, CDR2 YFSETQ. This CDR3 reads CASSRGRADEQFF. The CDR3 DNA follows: TGCGCCAGCAGCCGCGGGAGGGCCGATGAGCAGTTCTTC. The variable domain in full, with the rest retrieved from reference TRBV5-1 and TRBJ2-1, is KAGVTQTPRYLIKTRGQQVTLSCSPISGHRSVSWYQQTPGQGLQFLFEYFSETQRNKGNFPGRFSGRQFSNSRSEMNVSTLELGDSALYLCASSRGRADEQFFGPGTRLTVL.

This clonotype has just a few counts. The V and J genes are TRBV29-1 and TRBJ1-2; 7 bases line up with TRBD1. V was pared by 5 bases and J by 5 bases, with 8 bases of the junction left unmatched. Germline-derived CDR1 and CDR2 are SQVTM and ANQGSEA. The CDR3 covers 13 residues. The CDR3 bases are TGCAGCGTTCTGGAAGGGGGCATTTATGGCTACACCTTC. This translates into CSVLEGGIYGYTF.

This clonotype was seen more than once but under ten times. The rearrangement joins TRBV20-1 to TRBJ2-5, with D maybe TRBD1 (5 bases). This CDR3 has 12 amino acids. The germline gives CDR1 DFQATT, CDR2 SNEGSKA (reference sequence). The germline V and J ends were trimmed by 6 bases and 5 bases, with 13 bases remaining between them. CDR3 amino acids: CSALGPVETQYF. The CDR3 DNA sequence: TGCAGTGCATTGGGGCCAGTGGAGACCCAGTACTTC.

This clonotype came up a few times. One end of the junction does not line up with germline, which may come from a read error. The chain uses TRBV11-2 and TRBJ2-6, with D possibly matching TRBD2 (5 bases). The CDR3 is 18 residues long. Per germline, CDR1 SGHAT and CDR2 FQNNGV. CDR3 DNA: TGTGCCAGCGGCTTAGAGTTTAGCGCTTACTCTGGGGCCAACGTCCTGACTTTC. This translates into CASGLEFSAYSGANVLTF.

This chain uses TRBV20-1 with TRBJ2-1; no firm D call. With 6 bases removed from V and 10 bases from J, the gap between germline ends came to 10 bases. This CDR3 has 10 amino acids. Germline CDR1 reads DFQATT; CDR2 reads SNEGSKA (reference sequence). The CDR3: CSAIHQEQFF. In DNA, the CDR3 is TGCAGTGCGATCCATCAGGAGCAGTTCTTC.

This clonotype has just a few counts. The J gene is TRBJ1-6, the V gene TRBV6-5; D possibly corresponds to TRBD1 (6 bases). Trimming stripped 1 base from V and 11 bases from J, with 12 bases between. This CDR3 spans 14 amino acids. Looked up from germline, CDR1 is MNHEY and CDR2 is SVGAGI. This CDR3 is CASSYLQGRPPLHF. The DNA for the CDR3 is TGTGCCAGCAGTTACTTACAGGGCAGGCCACCCCTCCACTTT.

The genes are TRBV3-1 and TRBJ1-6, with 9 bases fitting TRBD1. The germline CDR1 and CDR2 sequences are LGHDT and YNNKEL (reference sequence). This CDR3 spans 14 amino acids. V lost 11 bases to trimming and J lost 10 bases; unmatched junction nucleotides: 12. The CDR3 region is CASKWGQGDSPLHF. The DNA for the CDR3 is TGTGCCTCTAAGTGGGGACAGGGCGACTCACCCCTCCACTTT. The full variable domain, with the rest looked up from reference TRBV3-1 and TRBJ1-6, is DTAVSQTPKYLVTQMGNDKSIKCEQNLGHDTMYWYKQDSKKFLKIMFSYNNKELIINETVPNRFSPKSPDKAHLNLHINSLELGDSAVYFCASKWGQGDSPLHFGNGTRLTVT.

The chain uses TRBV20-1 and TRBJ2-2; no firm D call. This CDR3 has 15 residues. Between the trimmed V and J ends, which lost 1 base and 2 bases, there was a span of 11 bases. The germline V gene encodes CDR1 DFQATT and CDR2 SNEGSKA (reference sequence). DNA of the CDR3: TGCAGTGCTAGAGGGAGAAGGGATAACACCGGGGAGCTGTTTTTT. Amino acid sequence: CSARGRRDNTGELFF.

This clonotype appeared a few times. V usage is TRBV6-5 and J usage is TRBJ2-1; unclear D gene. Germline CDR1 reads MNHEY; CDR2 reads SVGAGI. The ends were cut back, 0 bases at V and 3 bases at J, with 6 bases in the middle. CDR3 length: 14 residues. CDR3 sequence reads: CASSYSYDYNEQFF. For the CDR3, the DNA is TGTGCCAGCAGTTACTCGTACGACTACAATGAGCAGTTCTTC.

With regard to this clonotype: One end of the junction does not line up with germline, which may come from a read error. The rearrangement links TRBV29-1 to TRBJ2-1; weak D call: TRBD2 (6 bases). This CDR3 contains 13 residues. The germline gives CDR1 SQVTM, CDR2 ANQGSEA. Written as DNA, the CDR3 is TGCAGCTTCCTCCGGGACTTTTCCTACGAGCGGTACTTC. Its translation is CSFLRDFSYERYF.

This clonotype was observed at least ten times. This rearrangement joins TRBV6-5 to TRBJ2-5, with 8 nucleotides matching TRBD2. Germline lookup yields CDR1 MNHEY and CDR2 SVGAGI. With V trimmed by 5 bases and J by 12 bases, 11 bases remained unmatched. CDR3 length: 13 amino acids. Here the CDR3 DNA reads TGTGCCAGCAGTGGAGCGGGAGAGTCTATCGAGTACTTC. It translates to CASSGAGESIEYF.

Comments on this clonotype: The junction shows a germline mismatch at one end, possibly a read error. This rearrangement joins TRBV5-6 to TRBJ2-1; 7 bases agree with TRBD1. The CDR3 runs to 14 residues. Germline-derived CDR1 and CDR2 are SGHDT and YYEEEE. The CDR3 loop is CVSSAGTVYNEQFF. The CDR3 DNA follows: TGTGTCAGCAGCGCCGGGACAGTCTACAATGAGCAGTTCTTC.

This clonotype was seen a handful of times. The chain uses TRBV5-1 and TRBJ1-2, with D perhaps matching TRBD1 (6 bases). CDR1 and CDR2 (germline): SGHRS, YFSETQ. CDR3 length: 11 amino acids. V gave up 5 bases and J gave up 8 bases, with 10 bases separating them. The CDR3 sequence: CASSDGTGYTF. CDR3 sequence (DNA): TGCGCCAGCAGTGACGGGACAGGCTACACCTTC.

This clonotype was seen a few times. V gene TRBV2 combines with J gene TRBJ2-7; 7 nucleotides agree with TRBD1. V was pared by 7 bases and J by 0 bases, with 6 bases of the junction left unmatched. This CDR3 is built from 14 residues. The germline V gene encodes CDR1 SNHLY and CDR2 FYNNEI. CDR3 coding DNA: TGTGCCAGCATGGTGGGGACAGCCTCCTACGAGCAGTACTTC. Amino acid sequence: CASMVGTASYEQYF.

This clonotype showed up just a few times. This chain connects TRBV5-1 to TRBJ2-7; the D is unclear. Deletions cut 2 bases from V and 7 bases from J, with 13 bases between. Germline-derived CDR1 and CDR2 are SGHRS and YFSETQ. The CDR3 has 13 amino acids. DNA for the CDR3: TGCGCCAGCAGCTTCGGGCCTCAGGTGGAGCAGTACTTC. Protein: CASSFGPQVEQYF.

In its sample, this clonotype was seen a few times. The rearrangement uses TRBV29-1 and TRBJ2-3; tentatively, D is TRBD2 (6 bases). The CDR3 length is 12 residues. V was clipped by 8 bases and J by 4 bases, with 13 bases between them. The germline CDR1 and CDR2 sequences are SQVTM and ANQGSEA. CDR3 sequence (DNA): TGCAGCATACTACGCGGGGCAGATACGCAGTATTTT. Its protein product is CSILRGADTQYF.

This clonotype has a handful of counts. In nucleotides, the CDR3 is TGTGCCAGCAGCTTAGGGGCGGGAAACAATGAGCAGTTCTTC. Amino acid sequence: CASSLGAGNNEQFF. This chain uses TRBV7-6 with TRBJ2-1, with D perhaps matching TRBD2 (6 bases). This CDR3 has 14 amino acids. Trimming pared 1 base from V and 5 bases from J, leaving 9 bases between. The V gene's germline CDR1 is SGHVS and CDR2 FNYEAQ.

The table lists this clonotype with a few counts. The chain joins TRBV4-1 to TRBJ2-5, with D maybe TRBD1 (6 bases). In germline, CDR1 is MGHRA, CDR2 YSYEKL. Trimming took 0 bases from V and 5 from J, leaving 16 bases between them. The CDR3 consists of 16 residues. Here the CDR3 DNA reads TGCGCCAGCAGCCAAGAAGTGCGACAGGCTGTGGAGACCCAGTACTTC. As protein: CASSQEVRQAVETQYF.

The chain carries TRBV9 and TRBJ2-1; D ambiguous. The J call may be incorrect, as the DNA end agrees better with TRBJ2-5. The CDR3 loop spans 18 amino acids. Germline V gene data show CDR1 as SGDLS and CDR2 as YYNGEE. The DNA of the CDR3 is TGTGCCAGCAGCGCCTCCTTTTCCGGACCCAACTCAGAGGAGACCCAGTACTTC. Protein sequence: CASSASFSGPNSEETQYF.